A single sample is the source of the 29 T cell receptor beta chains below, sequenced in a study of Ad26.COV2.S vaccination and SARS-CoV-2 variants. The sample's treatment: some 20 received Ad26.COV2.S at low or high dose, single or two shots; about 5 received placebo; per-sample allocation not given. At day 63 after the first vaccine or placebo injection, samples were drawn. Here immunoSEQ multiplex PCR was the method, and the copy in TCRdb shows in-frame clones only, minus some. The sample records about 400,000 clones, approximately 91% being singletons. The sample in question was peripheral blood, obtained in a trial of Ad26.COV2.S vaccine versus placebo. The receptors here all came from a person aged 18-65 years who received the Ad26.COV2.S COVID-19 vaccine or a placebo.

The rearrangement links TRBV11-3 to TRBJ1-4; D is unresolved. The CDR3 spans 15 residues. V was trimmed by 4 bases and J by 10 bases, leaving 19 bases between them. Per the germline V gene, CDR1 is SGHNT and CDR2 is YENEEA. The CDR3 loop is CASSSPRTALGKLFF. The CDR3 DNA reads TGTGCCAGCAGCTCCCCCCGGACCGCCTTGGGAAAACTGTTTTTT.

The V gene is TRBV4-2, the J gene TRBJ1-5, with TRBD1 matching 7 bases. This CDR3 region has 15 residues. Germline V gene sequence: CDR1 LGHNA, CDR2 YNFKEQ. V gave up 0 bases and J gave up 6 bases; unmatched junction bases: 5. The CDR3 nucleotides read TGTGCCAGCAGCCAAGATCAGACAGGGATTCAGCCCCAGCATTTT. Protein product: CASSQDQTGIQPQHF.

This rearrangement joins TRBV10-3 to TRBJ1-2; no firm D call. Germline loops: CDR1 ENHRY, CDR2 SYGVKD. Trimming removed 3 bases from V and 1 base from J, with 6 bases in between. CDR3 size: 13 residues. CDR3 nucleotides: TGTGCCATCAGTGAAGAGTATAACTATGGCTACACCTTC. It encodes CAISEEYNYGYTF.

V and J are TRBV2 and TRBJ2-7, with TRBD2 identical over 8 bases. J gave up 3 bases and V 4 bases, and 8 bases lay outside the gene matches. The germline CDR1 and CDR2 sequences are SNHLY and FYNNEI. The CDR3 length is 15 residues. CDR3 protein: CASSGVSGSFYEQYF. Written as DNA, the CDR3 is TGTGCCAGCAGTGGTGTAAGCGGGAGCTTCTACGAGCAGTACTTC.

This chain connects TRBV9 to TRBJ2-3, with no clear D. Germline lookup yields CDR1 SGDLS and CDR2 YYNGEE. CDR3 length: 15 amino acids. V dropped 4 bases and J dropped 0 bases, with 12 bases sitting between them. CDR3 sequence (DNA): TGTGCCAGCAGCCCCCGGACCGAGAGCACAGATACGCAGTATTTT. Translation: CASSPRTESTDTQYF.

In DNA, the CDR3 is TGTGCCAGCAGTCCATCCGGAGGGGTTGATTCACCCCTCCACTTT. It codes for CASSPSGGVDSPLHF. This rearrangement joins TRBV27 to TRBJ1-6; D might be TRBD1 (5 bases). Trimming shortened V by 5 bases and J by 8 bases, and 16 bases separated the two germline ends. The CDR3 runs to 15 residues. Germline-derived CDR1 and CDR2 are MNHEY and SMNVEV (reference sequence).

The CDR3 nucleotides read TGTGCCAGCATGCAAGACAGCGACTACGAGCAGTACTTC. Its translation: CASMQDSDYEQYF. The V gene is TRBV2, the J gene TRBJ2-7; the D gene is possibly TRBD1 (5 bases). The CDR3 runs 13 residues. The germline V gene encodes CDR1 SNHLY and CDR2 FYNNEI. With 7 bases removed from V and 3 bases from J, the gap between germline ends came to 13 bases.

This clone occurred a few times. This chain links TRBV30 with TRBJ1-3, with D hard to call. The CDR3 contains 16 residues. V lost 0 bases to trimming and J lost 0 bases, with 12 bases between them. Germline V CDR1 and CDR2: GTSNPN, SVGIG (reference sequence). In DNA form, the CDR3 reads TGTGCCTGGAGTGTATGGGGAACCTACTCTGGAAACACCATATATTTT. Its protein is CAWSVWGTYSGNTIYF.

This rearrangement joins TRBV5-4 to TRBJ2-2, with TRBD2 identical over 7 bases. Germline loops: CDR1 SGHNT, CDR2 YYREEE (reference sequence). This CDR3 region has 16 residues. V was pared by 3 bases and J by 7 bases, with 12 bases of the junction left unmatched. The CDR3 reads CASSWHGRARGGELFF. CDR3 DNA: TGTGCCAGCAGCTGGCATGGGAGGGCCCGGGGCGGGGAGCTGTTTTTT. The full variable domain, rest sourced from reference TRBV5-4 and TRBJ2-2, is ETGVTQSPTHLIKTRGQQVTLRCSSQSGHNTVSWYQQALGQGPQFIFQYYREEENGRGNFPPRFSGLQFPNYSSELNVNALELDDSALYLCASSWHGRARGGELFFGEGSRLTVL.

CDR3 region: CASSIDSGFQPQHF. Written as DNA, the CDR3 is TGTGCCAGTAGTATAGATTCGGGCTTCCAGCCCCAGCATTTT. This chain joins TRBV19 and TRBJ1-5; D is uncertain. Trimming removed 0 bases at V and 7 bases at J, with 10 bases between. Germline CDR1 is LNHDA and CDR2 is SQIVND (reference sequence). CDR3 length: 14 residues.

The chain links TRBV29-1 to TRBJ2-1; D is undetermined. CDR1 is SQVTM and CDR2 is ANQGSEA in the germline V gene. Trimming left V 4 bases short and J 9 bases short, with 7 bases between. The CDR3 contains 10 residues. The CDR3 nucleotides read TGCAGCGTTGGCGGAGTTGAGCAGTTCTTC. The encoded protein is CSVGGVEQFF.

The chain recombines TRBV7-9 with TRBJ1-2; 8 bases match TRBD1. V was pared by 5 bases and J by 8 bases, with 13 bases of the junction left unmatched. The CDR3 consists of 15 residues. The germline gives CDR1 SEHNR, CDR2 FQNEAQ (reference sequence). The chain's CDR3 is CASSPNSDRADGYTF. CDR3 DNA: TGTGCCAGCAGCCCAAATTCGGACAGGGCGGACGGCTACACCTTC.

In nucleotides, the CDR3 is TGTGCCAGCAGTCTATTCAGGGGTCGGAACGAGCAGTACTTC. It yields the protein CASSLFRGRNEQYF. The chain couples TRBV28 to TRBJ2-7; tentative D call: TRBD1 (6 bases). Germline V lookup: CDR1 MDHEN, CDR2 SYDVKM. V shed 5 bases and J shed 5 bases, with 16 bases lying between them. The CDR3 runs 14 residues.

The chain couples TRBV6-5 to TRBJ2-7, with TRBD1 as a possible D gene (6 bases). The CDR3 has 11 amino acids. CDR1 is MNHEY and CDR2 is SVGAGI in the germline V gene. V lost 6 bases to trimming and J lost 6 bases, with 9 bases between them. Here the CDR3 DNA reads TGTGCCAGCAGCCAGGGGTCCGAGCAGTACTTC. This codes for CASSQGSEQYF.

CDR3 in DNA: TGTGCCAGCAGCTTGGAGGGACTAGGCGAGCAGTACTTC. Its translation is CASSLEGLGEQYF. The V gene is TRBV5-5, the J gene TRBJ2-7; 8 bases fit TRBD2. The CDR3 extends over 13 amino acids. The germline V gene encodes CDR1 SGHKS and CDR2 YYEKEE (reference sequence). Trimming removed 0 bases from V and 6 bases from J; junction bases left unmatched: 2.

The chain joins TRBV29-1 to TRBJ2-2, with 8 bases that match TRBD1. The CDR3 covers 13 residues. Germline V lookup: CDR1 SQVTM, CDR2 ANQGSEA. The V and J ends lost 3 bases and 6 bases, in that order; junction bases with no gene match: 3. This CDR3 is CSVDQGASGELFF. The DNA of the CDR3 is TGCAGCGTTGACCAGGGGGCGTCCGGGGAGCTGTTTTTT.

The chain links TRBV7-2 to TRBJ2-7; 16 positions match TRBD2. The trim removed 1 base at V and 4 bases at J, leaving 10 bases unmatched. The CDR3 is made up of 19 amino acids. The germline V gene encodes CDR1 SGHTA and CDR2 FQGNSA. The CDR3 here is CASSLDFSGLAGGPYEQYF. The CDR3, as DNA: TGTGCCAGCAGCTTAGACTTTTCGGGACTAGCGGGAGGGCCATACGAGCAGTACTTC.

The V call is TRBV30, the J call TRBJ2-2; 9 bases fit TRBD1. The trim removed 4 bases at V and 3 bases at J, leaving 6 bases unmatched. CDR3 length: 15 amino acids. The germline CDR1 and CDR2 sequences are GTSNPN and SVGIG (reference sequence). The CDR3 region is CAWNTGQGYTGELFF. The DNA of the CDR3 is TGTGCCTGGAACACGGGACAGGGTTACACCGGGGAGCTGTTTTTT.

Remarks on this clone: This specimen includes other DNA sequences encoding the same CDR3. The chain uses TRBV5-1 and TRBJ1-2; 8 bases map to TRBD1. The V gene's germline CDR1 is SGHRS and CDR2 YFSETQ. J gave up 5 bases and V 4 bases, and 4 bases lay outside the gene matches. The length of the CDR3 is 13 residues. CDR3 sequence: CASSLDRDYGYTF. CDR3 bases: TGCGCCAGCAGCCTGGACAGGGATTATGGCTACACCTTC.

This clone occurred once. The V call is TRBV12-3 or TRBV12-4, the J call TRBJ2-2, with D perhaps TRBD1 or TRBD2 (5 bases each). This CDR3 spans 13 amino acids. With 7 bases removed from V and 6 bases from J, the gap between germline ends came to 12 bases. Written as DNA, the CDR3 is TGTGCCAGCACTGTGATGGGGGCCGGGGAGCTGTTTTTT. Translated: CASTVMGAGELFF.

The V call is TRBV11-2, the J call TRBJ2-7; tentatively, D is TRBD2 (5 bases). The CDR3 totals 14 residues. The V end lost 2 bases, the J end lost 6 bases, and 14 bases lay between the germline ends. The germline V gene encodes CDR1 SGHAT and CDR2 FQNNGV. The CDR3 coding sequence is TGTGCCAGCAGCTTAAATTGGCTAGCAGGCGAGCAGTACTTC. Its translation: CASSLNWLAGEQYF.

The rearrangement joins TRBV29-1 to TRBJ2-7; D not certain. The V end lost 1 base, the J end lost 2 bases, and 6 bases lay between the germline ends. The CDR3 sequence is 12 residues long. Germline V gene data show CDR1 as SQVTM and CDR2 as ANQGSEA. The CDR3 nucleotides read TGCAGCGTTGAAGCGGGTCCCTACGAGCAGTACTTC. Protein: CSVEAGPYEQYF.

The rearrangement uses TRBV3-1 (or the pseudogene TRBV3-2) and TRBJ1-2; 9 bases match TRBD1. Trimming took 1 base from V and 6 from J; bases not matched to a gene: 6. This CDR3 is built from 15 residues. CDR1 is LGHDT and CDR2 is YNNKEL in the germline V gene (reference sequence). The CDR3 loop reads CASSQGGQGWDGYTF. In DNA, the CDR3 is TGTGCCAGCAGCCAAGGGGGACAGGGCTGGGATGGCTACACCTTC.

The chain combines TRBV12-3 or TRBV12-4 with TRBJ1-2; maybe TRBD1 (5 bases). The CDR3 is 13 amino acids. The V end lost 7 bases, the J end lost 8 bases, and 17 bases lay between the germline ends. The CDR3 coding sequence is TGTGCCAGCATTAACATATGGGGGGAAGGCTACACCTTC. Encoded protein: CASINIWGEGYTF.

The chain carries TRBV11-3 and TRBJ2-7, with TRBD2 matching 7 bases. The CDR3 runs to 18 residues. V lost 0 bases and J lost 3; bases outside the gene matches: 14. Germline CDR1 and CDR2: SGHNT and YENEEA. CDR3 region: CASSLESMGLAAFYEQYF. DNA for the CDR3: TGTGCCAGCAGCTTAGAGTCGATGGGGCTAGCGGCGTTCTACGAGCAGTACTTC.

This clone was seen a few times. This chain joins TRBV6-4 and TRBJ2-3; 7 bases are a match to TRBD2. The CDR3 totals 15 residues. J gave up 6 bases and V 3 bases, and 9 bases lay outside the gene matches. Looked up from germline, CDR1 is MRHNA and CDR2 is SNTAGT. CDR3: CASSEAGGSTDTQYF. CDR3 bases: TGTGCCAGCAGTGAGGCCGGCGGGAGTACGGATACGCAGTATTTT.

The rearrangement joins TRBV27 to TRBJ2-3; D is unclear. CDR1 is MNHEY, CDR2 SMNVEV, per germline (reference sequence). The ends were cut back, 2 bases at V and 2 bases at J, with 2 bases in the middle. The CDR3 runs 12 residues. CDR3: CASSLDTDTQYF. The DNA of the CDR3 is TGTGCCAGCAGTTTAGACACAGATACGCAGTATTTT.

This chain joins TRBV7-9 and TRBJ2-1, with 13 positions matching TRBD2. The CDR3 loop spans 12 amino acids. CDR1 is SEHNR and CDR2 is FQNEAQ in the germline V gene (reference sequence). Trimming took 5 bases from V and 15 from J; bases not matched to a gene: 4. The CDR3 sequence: CASSTSGRGAFF. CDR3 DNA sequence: TGTGCCAGCAGCACTAGCGGGAGGGGAGCGTTCTTC.

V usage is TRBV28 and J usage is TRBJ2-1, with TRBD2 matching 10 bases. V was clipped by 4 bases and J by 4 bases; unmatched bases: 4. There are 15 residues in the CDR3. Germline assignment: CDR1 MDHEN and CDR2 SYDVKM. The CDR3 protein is CASSSTSGFYNEQFF. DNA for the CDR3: TGTGCCAGCAGTTCGACTAGCGGGTTTTACAATGAGCAGTTCTTC.